This TCR beta chain came from a study of blood T cell repertoires in COVID-19. On the study more broadly: The United States, Italy and Spain provided the acute and convalescent COVID-19 samples. Nucleic acid was either cDNA or gDNA, and it came from T cells, B-cell-depleted T cells, or PBMCs.

Study processing details: From reference gene primer amplification, estimates of nucleated cell counts were derived. Repertoires were generated with immunoSEQ multiplex PCR, while TCRdb's copy carries only in-frame clones and drops some. Clone size and V and J calls were adopted from that table, with D and trimming inferred from the DNA. The sample consists of 350,000 to 400,000 clones, approximately 90% of them appearing once. Adults between about 18 and 95 years of age took part from 20 to 25 US areas. V lost 3 bases to trimming and J lost 1 base, with 10 bases between them. CDR3 length: 14 residues. Germline CDR1 SGHNT, CDR2 YYREEE (reference sequence).

Sequencing was done on a sample of PBMCs or T cells enriched from blood (not recorded which). This chain connects TRBV5-4 to TRBJ1-1; tentatively, D is TRBD1 (5 bases). The sequence derives from a woman in her 40s who had been exposed to COVID-19. This CDR3 reads CASSSKTANTEAFF. CDR3 DNA sequence: TGTGCCAGCAGCTCTAAGACAGCGAACACTGAAGCTTTCTTT.